The 14 T cell receptor beta chains below all came from one sample that was sequenced in a study of blood T cells in healthy people across ages. Combining a sample-barcoded 5' primer with a J-beta primer mix, a second PCR ran for roughly 6 to 12 cycles. TCRdb reprocessed the 5' RACE reads with MiXCR, giving one entry per CDR3 protein. The data contain 1.5 million to 2 million distinct CDR3 sequences, around 48% of them seen just once; the ten biggest clones take up over 2%. Sequenced input: blood. Receptors were obtained from a woman aged 40 to 55 in good health.

The chain is built from TRBV6-6 and TRBJ2-3; D gene uncertain. V shed 4 bases and J shed 1 base, with 12 bases lying between them. The CDR3 covers 15 residues. The germline V gene encodes CDR1 MNHNY and CDR2 SVGAGI (reference sequence). The DNA of the CDR3 is TGTGCCAGCAGTTCCTCGAAGTCGGGCACAGATACGCAGTATTTT. As protein: CASSSSKSGTDTQYF.

The chain combines TRBV6-1 with TRBJ1-2, with a tentative D call TRBD1 (5 bases). This CDR3 region has 16 residues. The V and J ends lost 3 bases and 4 bases respectively, with 18 bases between them. CDR1 is MNHNS and CDR2 is SASEGT in the germline V gene. The CDR3 bases are TGTGCCAGCAGTGAGGGGGTCGTGGATCCTCTCTATGGCTACACCTTC. Its translation is CASSEGVVDPLYGYTF.

This clonotype occurred once. The DNA for the CDR3 is TGTGCCACCAGCAGAGTCGAGGATCCTGGCTACACCTTC. This translates into CATSRVEDPGYTF. The V and J genes are TRBV15 and TRBJ1-2; D unresolved. V was clipped by 1 base and J by 7 bases, with 10 bases between them. The CDR3 sequence is 13 residues long. Germline V gives CDR1 LNHNV, CDR2 YYDKDF (reference sequence). Full variable domain (missing parts from reference TRBV15 and TRBJ1-2): DAMVIQNPRYQVTQFGKPVTLSCSQTLNHNVMYWYQQKSSQAPKLLFHYYDKDFNNEADTPDNFQSRRPNTSFCFLDIRSPGLGDTAMYLCATSRVEDPGYTFGSGTRLTVV.

The chain carries TRBV11-2 and TRBJ2-4; D remains unclear. The end of the DNA aligns better with TRBJ2-5, so the J call may be wrong. The CDR3 runs to 18 residues. CDR1 is SGHAT and CDR2 is FQNNGV in the germline V gene. This CDR3 is CASSIGLREDLKQETQYF. The DNA of the CDR3 is TGTGCCAGCAGTATTGGCCTTAGAGAGGACCTAAAACAAGAGACCCAGTACTTC.

Only a few counts were recorded for this clonotype. V and J are TRBV10-3 and TRBJ1-5; 9 bases map to TRBD1. Germline CDR1 is ENHRY and CDR2 is SYGVKD. This CDR3 has 14 residues. Losses at the gene ends were 10 bases for V and 6 bases for J; bases not matched to a gene: 10. The chain's CDR3 is CATIPGTGSQPQHF. In nucleotides, the CDR3 is TGTGCCACCATCCCCGGGACAGGGAGTCAGCCCCAGCATTTT.

In this sample, this clonotype turned up a few times. V usage is TRBV4-1 and J usage is TRBJ2-3; 10 nucleotides line up with TRBD2. The V gene's germline CDR1 is MGHRA and CDR2 YSYEKL. The CDR3 has 15 amino acids. The trim removed 6 bases at V and 1 base at J, leaving 4 bases unmatched. CDR3 sequence reads: CASREGTSGTDTQYF. The CDR3 bases are TGCGCCAGCAGAGAGGGGACTAGCGGCACAGATACGCAGTATTTT.

V and J are TRBV7-9 and TRBJ2-6; no clear D gene. Deletions cut 5 bases from V and 2 bases from J, with 10 bases between. CDR3 length: 15 amino acids. The germline V gene has CDR1 SEHNR and CDR2 FQNEAQ (reference sequence). For the CDR3, the DNA is TGTGCCAGCAGCCCGTTTTTAGCTGGGGCCAACGTCCTGACTTTC. Translation gives CASSPFLAGANVLTF.

The chain has TRBV5-1 and TRBJ2-5, with D maybe TRBD1 (6 bases). CDR1 and CDR2 (germline): SGHRS, YFSETQ. V was cut by 5 bases and J by 3 bases, with 11 bases left in between. The CDR3 totals 13 residues. CDR3 protein: CASREGGEETQYF. The CDR3, as DNA: TGCGCCAGCAGGGAAGGGGGAGAAGAGACCCAGTACTTC.

The chain has TRBV2 and TRBJ2-7; the match to TRBD1 covers 12 bases. This CDR3 spans 15 amino acids. Germline CDR1 is SNHLY and CDR2 is FYNNEI. Losses at the gene ends were 5 bases for V and 5 bases for J; bases not matched to a gene: 7. The CDR3 bases are TGTGCCAGCAGTAAACCCGGGACAGGGGGCCACGAGCAGTACTTC. It codes for CASSKPGTGGHEQYF.

The V gene is TRBV2, the J gene TRBJ1-2; D is undetermined. Trimming shortened V by 6 bases and J by 4 bases, and 6 bases separated the two germline ends. This CDR3 contains 11 residues. Germline lookup yields CDR1 SNHLY and CDR2 FYNNEI. CDR3 nucleotides: TGTGCCAGCAGGATTAGCTATGGCTACACCTTC. This translates into CASRISYGYTF.

This clonotype was picked up a small number of times. J is TRBJ2-1 and V is TRBV6-1, with 13 positions matching TRBD2. V dropped 2 bases and J dropped 7; count of bases not matched to a gene: 5. The CDR3 totals 16 residues. CDR1 is MNHNS and CDR2 is SASEGT in the germline V gene. Here the CDR3 reads CASSESRLAGGNEQFF. CDR3 in DNA: TGTGCCAGCAGTGAAAGCAGACTAGCGGGGGGAAATGAGCAGTTCTTC.

This clonotype was picked up a small number of times. This chain links TRBV20-1 with TRBJ2-1, with 10 bases matching TRBD2. With V trimmed by 6 bases and J by 4 bases, 6 bases remained unmatched. From germline, CDR1 is DFQATT and CDR2 SNEGSKA (reference sequence). This CDR3 comprises 14 residues. This CDR3 is CSAELAGPYNEQFF. DNA of the CDR3: TGCAGTGCCGAACTAGCGGGGCCGTACAATGAGCAGTTCTTC.

The CDR3 nucleotides read TGCGCCAGCAGCCAAGATCGGCAAGTCTACGAGCAGTACTTC. Translated, it gives CASSQDRQVYEQYF. The chain joins TRBV4-3 to TRBJ2-7; D call uncertain. Germline assignment: CDR1 LGHNA and CDR2 YSLEER. V lost 0 bases and J lost 3, with 9 bases in between. There are 14 residues in the CDR3.

This clonotype appeared a few times. The chain is built from TRBV6-1 and TRBJ2-3; D is uncertain. There are 15 residues in the CDR3. Trimming cost V 1 base and J 5 bases, with 13 bases left between them. CDR1 and CDR2 from the germline V gene are MNHNS and SASEGT. CDR3 bases: TGTGCCAGCAGTGAAGATGAGGATTATGGAGATACGCAGTATTTT. Residues: CASSEDEDYGDTQYF.